Listed below are T cell receptor beta chains from one sample, sequenced in a study of beta chain features in type 1 diabetes. Repertoires were generated with immunoSEQ multiplex PCR, while TCRdb's copy carries only in-frame clones and drops some. The table records roughly 180,000 clones, more than 10% of them present only once. The source material was central memory CD4+ T cells from blood. All receptors come from a woman younger than 35 in good health. Both conserved end residues are part of each CDR3. D genes are given only for firm matches. The size of a clone is reported for some rows only, either as once, few or many, or as a class for expanded clones.

V gene: TRBV28
J gene: TRBJ2-5
clone size: few
D gene: TRBD1
CDR3 protein: CATLPPLGGTGVSQETQYF
CDR3 DNA: TGTGCCACTCTACCTCCTCTGGGGGGGACAGGGGTTTCGCAAGAGACCCAGTACTTC

V gene: TRBV4-3
J gene: TRBJ2-1
clone size: few
D gene: NA
CDR3 protein: CASSGGNYNEQFF
CDR3 DNA: TGCGCCAGCAGCGGAGGAAACTACAATGAGCAGTTCTTC

V gene: TRBV29-1
J gene: TRBJ2-2
clone size: NA
D gene: NA
CDR3 protein: CSVGSRIHTGELFF
CDR3 DNA: TGCAGCGTCGGTAGCCGCATCCACACCGGGGAGCTGTTTTTT

V gene: TRBV5-4
J gene: TRBJ2-7
clone size: few
D gene: TRBD1
CDR3 protein: CASSGVRQGKSHEQYF
CDR3 DNA: TGTGCCAGCAGCGGGGTTAGACAGGGAAAATCTCACGAGCAGTACTTC

V gene: TRBV28
J gene: TRBJ2-7
clone size: few
D gene: TRBD1
CDR3 protein: CASSLGGTGGGEQYF
CDR3 DNA: TGTGCCAGCAGTTTAGGCGGGACAGGGGGCGGCGAGCAGTACTTC

V gene: TRBV25-1
J gene: TRBJ1-2
clone size: NA
D gene: TRBD1
CDR3 protein: CASSERQGRYGYTF
CDR3 DNA: TGTGCCAGCAGTGAAAGACAGGGGAGATATGGCTACACCTTC

V gene: TRBV2
J gene: TRBJ1-1
clone size: NA
D gene: NA
CDR3 protein: CASSAAGVAAFF
CDR3 DNA: TGTGCCAGCAGTGCGGCCGGGGTCGCTGCTTTCTTT

V gene: TRBV11-2
J gene: TRBJ1-2
clone size: few
D gene: TRBD1
CDR3 protein: CASSRDRGQSRYGYTF
CDR3 DNA: TGTGCCAGCAGCAGGGACAGGGGGCAATCGCGCTATGGCTACACCTTC

V gene: TRBV6-5
J gene: TRBJ1-2
clone size: NA
D gene: NA
CDR3 protein: CASSLLDSYGYTF
CDR3 DNA: TGTGCCAGCAGCTTACTCGACAGCTATGGCTACACCTTC

V gene: TRBV7-2
J gene: TRBJ1-1
clone size: many
D gene: NA
CDR3 protein: CASSLARNTEAFF
CDR3 DNA: TGTGCCAGCAGCTTAGCCCGGAACACTGAAGCTTTCTTT

V gene: TRBV5-1
J gene: TRBJ1-1
clone size: NA
D gene: TRBD1
CDR3 protein: CASSLGQGARNTEAFF
CDR3 DNA: TGCGCCAGCAGCTTGGGACAGGGGGCGCGGAACACTGAAGCTTTCTTT

V gene: TRBV30
J gene: TRBJ2-7
clone size: few
D gene: TRBD2
CDR3 protein: CAWSGGLATYEQYF
CDR3 DNA: TGTGCCTGGAGCGGCGGACTAGCCACCTACGAGCAGTACTTC

V gene: TRBV7-2
J gene: TRBJ2-2
clone size: few
D gene: NA
CDR3 protein: CASSSYLDGELFF
CDR3 DNA: TGTGCCAGCAGCTCCTATCTAGACGGGGAGCTGTTTTTT

V gene: TRBV25-1
J gene: TRBJ2-5
clone size: few
D gene: NA
CDR3 protein: CASSVPGGRSETQYF
CDR3 DNA: TGTGCCAGCAGTGTCCCAGGGGGGCGTAGTGAGACCCAGTACTTC

V gene: TRBV30
J gene: TRBJ2-7
clone size: NA
D gene: TRBD1
CDR3 protein: CAWIGQTGGSYEQYF
CDR3 DNA: TGTGCCTGGATTGGGCAGACAGGGGGCTCCTACGAGCAGTACTTC

V gene: TRBV10-2
J gene: TRBJ2-7
clone size: NA
D gene: NA
CDR3 protein: CASRRRSGEYEQYF
CDR3 DNA: TGCGCCAGCAGGAGGCGGTCCGGTGAGTACGAGCAGTACTTC

V gene: TRBV7-2
J gene: TRBJ2-5
clone size: NA
D gene: TRBD2
CDR3 protein: CASSLFRREGHGQYF
CDR3 DNA: TGTGCCAGCAGCTTATTTCGGCGGGAGGGCCACGGCCAGTACTTC

V gene: TRBV6-1
J gene: TRBJ2-7
clone size: NA
D gene: TRBD1
CDR3 protein: CASSESRDSAYEQYF
CDR3 DNA: TGTGCCAGCAGCGAAAGCCGGGACAGCGCCTACGAGCAGTACTTC

V gene: TRBV25-1
J gene: TRBJ1-1
clone size: few
D gene: TRBD1
CDR3 protein: CASSEQGASTEAFF
CDR3 DNA: TGTGCCAGCAGTGAACAGGGGGCCAGCACTGAAGCTTTCTTT

V gene: TRBV28
J gene: TRBJ2-7
clone size: few
D gene: TRBD1
CDR3 protein: CASLQGASGEQYF
CDR3 DNA: TGTGCCAGCCTACAGGGGGCGTCGGGTGAGCAGTACTTC